This T cell receptor beta chain was documented in a study of human T cells and chemical hapten exposure. About the research overall: Sensitization employed 2% DPC on about 2 cm by about 2 cm of upper inner arm skin. Women made up most patients, who had alopecia areata, totalis or universalis. Study-wide points: Alopecia affecting every donor means their immune response may not match healthy people's. Expanded TCR sets contained significantly more large CDR3 similarity clusters than controls.

Time point in this sample: patch test 1, 2 weeks after DPC sensitization. Treatment described: therapeutic diphenylcyclopropenone sensitization with weekly scalp DPC. TCRdb re-derived calls from the RACE reads in MiXCR, one entry per CDR3 protein. The profile shows approximately 79,000 distinct CDR3 sequences, around a tenth of them singletons. The sample holds a few counts of this clonotype. The antigen remains undetermined. This CDR3 has 15 residues. V gave up 7 bases and J gave up 7 bases; unmatched junction bases: 10. Germline V lookup: CDR1 MNHNY, CDR2 SVGAGI (reference sequence). Sequencing was performed on whole blood, taken in connection with sensitization to the hapten diphenylcyclopropenone (DPC). The receptor was derived from a woman aged 50 to 60 with alopecia areata. Some clones in this sample may be carry-over from other donors' samples. This chain links TRBV6-6 with TRBJ1-4; 9 bases align to TRBD1. CDR3 coding DNA: TGTGCCAGCACCCTTGGGGGGACAGGGCGTGAAAAACTGTTTTTT. Translating gives CASTLGGTGREKLFF.